Below, 19 T cell receptor beta chains from the same sample are listed, as sequenced in a study of T cells after yellow fever vaccination. TCRdb reprocessed the 5' RACE reads via MiXCR and lists one record per CDR3 protein. The profile shows around 330,000 distinct CDR3 sequences, around 4% of them singletons. Here the sequenced sample was PBMCs, taken on the day of the yellow fever booster vaccination. These receptors originate from a man younger than 30 who received the YFV17D yellow fever vaccine.

This clonotype was found many times. The rearrangement joins TRBV5-1 to TRBJ1-3, with D unresolved. The CDR3 sequence is 15 residues long. Trimming cost V 0 bases and J 0 bases, with 7 bases left between them. The germline V gene encodes CDR1 SGHRS and CDR2 YFSETQ. As DNA, the CDR3 is TGCGCCAGCAGCTTGGGGGCAGCCTCTGGAAACACCATATATTTT. Protein product: CASSLGAASGNTIYF. The full variable domain, in which reference TRBV5-1 and TRBJ1-3 provide the parts outside the CDR3, is KAGVTQTPRYLIKTRGQQVTLSCSPISGHRSVSWYQQTPGQGLQFLFEYFSETQRNKGNFPGRFSGRQFSNSRSEMNVSTLELGDSALYLCASSLGAASGNTIYFGEGSWLTVV.

This clonotype was observed a handful of times. This chain connects TRBV3-1 to TRBJ1-4; unclear D gene. The CDR3 is made up of 13 amino acids. Germline CDR1 and CDR2: LGHDT and YNNKEL (reference sequence). The V gene lost 1 base and the J gene lost 8 bases, with 8 bases spanning the gap. This CDR3 reads CASSQVHKEKLFF. The CDR3 DNA reads as TGTGCCAGCAGCCAAGTCCATAAGGAAAAACTGTTTTTT.

This clonotype was observed many times. V usage is TRBV5-1 and J usage is TRBJ1-2, with D possibly being TRBD1 (6 bases). In germline, CDR1 is SGHRS, CDR2 YFSETQ. V lost 7 bases to trimming and J lost 4 bases, with 20 bases between them. The CDR3 sequence is 15 residues long. In DNA, the CDR3 is TGCGCCAGCTCGGCTAACACAGGGCGGTCCTATGGCTACACCTTC. This gives the protein CASSANTGRSYGYTF.

The CDR3 coding sequence is TGCAGTGCTAGGAGAGGCAGGGGATTGGACAATGAGCAGTTCTTC. Amino acid sequence: CSARRGRGLDNEQFF. The rearrangement links TRBV20-1 to TRBJ2-1; a weak D match, TRBD1 (6 bases). The V gene lost 3 bases and the J gene lost 5 bases, with 17 bases spanning the gap. Germline CDR1 and CDR2: DFQATT and SNEGSKA (reference sequence). CDR3 length: 15 amino acids.

This clonotype was counted only a few times. V is TRBV5-6 and J is TRBJ2-3; tentatively, D is TRBD2 (6 bases). Germline V lookup: CDR1 SGHDT, CDR2 YYEEEE. The V end was cut by 4 bases, the J end by 6 bases, with 21 bases between. CDR3 length equals 16 residues. As DNA, the CDR3 is TGTGCCAGCAGCCTTTGGCCGCAGGGAGGAGGGGATACGCAGTATTTT. It translates to CASSLWPQGGGDTQYF.

In DNA form, the CDR3 reads TGTGCCACCATGGAAGGGATTCAGCCCCAGCATTTT. Translating gives CATMEGIQPQHF. The chain uses TRBV24-1 and TRBJ1-5; D ambiguous. Trimming shortened V by 8 bases and J by 6 bases, and 10 bases separated the two germline ends. The germline V gene encodes CDR1 KGHDR and CDR2 SFDVKD. This CDR3 is built from 12 residues.

In this sample, this clonotype turned up many times. This chain connects TRBV7-8 to TRBJ2-3; D might be TRBD1 (6 bases). The CDR3 loop spans 15 amino acids. Germline V gives CDR1 SGHVS, CDR2 FQNEAQ. V gave up 4 bases and J gave up 6 bases, with 17 bases separating them. CDR3 amino acids: CASSSRGTYGDTQYF. The CDR3 DNA reads TGTGCCAGCAGCTCGAGGGGGACCTATGGGGATACGCAGTATTTT. Based on the CDR3 plus reference TRBV7-8 and TRBJ2-3, the full variable domain is GAGVSQSPRYKVAKRGQDVALRCDPISGHVSLFWYQQALGQGPEFLTYFQNEAQLDKSGLPSDRFFAERPEGSVSTLKIQRTQQEDSAVYLCASSSRGTYGDTQYFGPGTRLTVL.

This clonotype was found many times. The chain uses TRBV5-1 and TRBJ2-2; 8 bases are a match to TRBD2. The V gene's germline CDR1 is SGHRS and CDR2 YFSETQ. Losses at the gene ends were 4 bases for V and 2 bases for J; bases not matched to a gene: 1. The CDR3 runs to 14 residues. CDR3 DNA: TGCGCCAGCAGCCGGACTAGCAACACCGGGGAGCTGTTTTTT. Amino acids: CASSRTSNTGELFF.

This clonotype has at least ten counts. Written as DNA, the CDR3 is TGTGCCAGCAGCCCCGGGTTGGAACACGGTTTTTCCCTCCACTTT. Protein: CASSPGLEHGFSLHF. The V call is TRBV5-4, the J call TRBJ1-6; D not resolved. In germline, CDR1 is SGHNT, CDR2 YYREEE (reference sequence). This CDR3 is 15 amino acids long. Trimming removed 4 bases from V and 14 bases from J, with 22 bases in between.

This clonotype has more than one count but fewer than ten. V usage is TRBV28 and J usage is TRBJ1-2; D is unclear. The CDR3 length is 15 residues. Trimming left V 4 bases short and J 5 bases short, with 17 bases between. CDR1 and CDR2 from the germline V gene are MDHEN and SYDVKM. The CDR3 spells CASSSPLSGRYGYTF. CDR3 in DNA: TGTGCCAGCAGTTCGCCCTTGAGCGGACGATATGGCTACACCTTC.

This clonotype was recorded many times. The V gene is TRBV20-1, the J gene TRBJ2-1; D is undetermined. The CDR3 contains 11 residues. The germline V and J ends were trimmed by 6 bases and 4 bases, with 7 bases remaining between them. Germline-derived CDR1 and CDR2 are DFQATT and SNEGSKA (reference sequence). The CDR3 reads CSADPYNEQFF. The CDR3 DNA sequence: TGCAGTGCCGACCCTTACAATGAGCAGTTCTTC.

This clonotype has ten or more counts. This chain uses TRBV5-1 with TRBJ2-7; 8 bases line up with TRBD1. Germline CDR1 reads SGHRS; CDR2 reads YFSETQ. The CDR3 loop spans 15 amino acids. J gave up 2 bases and V 9 bases, and 13 bases lay outside the gene matches. In DNA form, the CDR3 reads TGCGCCACCCTAGAGGAGACAGGGGTCACCTACGAGCAGTACGTC. Encoded protein: CATLEETGVTYEQYV.

This clonotype appeared many times. This chain uses TRBV5-4 with TRBJ1-1; the D gene is possibly TRBD1 (5 bases). V lost 0 bases and J lost 11, with 14 bases in between. In germline, CDR1 is SGHNT, CDR2 YYREEE (reference sequence). The CDR3 has 13 residues. The CDR3 protein is CASSLGGSGRAFF. The CDR3 coding sequence is TGTGCCAGCAGCTTGGGGGGGTCCGGCCGGGCTTTCTTT.

The sample holds many counts of this clonotype. The V gene is TRBV7-2, the J gene TRBJ2-7; D remains ambiguous. Germline CDR1 is SGHTA and CDR2 is FQGNSA. The CDR3 contains 11 residues. Trimming shortened V by 4 bases and J by 3 bases, and 4 bases separated the two germline ends. CDR3 in DNA: TGTGCCAGCAGCTCGGACTACGAGCAGTACGTC. It yields the protein CASSSDYEQYV.

This clonotype was observed a handful of times. The J gene is TRBJ2-3, the V gene TRBV11-3; 8 positions match TRBD2. Germline V gene sequence: CDR1 SGHNT, CDR2 YENEEA. The CDR3 consists of 21 residues. V dropped 5 bases and J dropped 3; count of bases not matched to a gene: 25. In DNA, the CDR3 is TGTGCCAGCAGCCTTAACCCGAGCCTTGTCGAACTAGCGGTGAAGACAGATACGCAGTATTTT. Residues: CASSLNPSLVELAVKTDTQYF.

This clonotype appeared many times. The chain has TRBV5-1 and TRBJ1-1; D not resolved. The CDR3 has 14 amino acids. The germline V and J ends were trimmed by 0 bases and 4 bases, with 10 bases remaining between them. Looked up from germline, CDR1 is SGHRS and CDR2 is YFSETQ. CDR3 nucleotides: TGCGCCAGCAGCTTGGCTCCGGGCAGCACTGAAGCTTTCTTT. This gives the protein CASSLAPGSTEAFF. Full variable domain (outside the CDR3, taken from reference TRBV5-1 and TRBJ1-1): KAGVTQTPRYLIKTRGQQVTLSCSPISGHRSVSWYQQTPGQGLQFLFEYFSETQRNKGNFPGRFSGRQFSNSRSEMNVSTLELGDSALYLCASSLAPGSTEAFFGQGTRLTVV.

The CDR3 nucleotides are TGTGCCAGCAGCCAAGATTGGCTCAGGGGCAATGAGCAGTTCTTC. Protein product: CASSQDWLRGNEQFF. The J gene is TRBJ2-1, the V gene TRBV3-1, with D possibly matching TRBD1 (6 bases). Trimming cost V 0 bases and J 6 bases, with 12 bases left between them. The CDR3 is 15 amino acids. Germline V lookup: CDR1 LGHDT, CDR2 YNNKEL (reference sequence).

The rearrangement links TRBV7-9 to TRBJ2-1; D is tentatively TRBD1 or TRBD2 (5 bases each). Germline V gene lookup returns CDR1 SEHNR and CDR2 FQNEAQ (reference sequence). With 1 base removed from V and 7 bases from J, the gap between germline ends came to 8 bases. The CDR3 has 13 amino acids. The DNA of the CDR3 is TGTGCCAGCAGCTTAGGAGGGGAAAATGAGCAGTTCTTC. As protein: CASSLGGENEQFF.

The chain has TRBV4-1 and TRBJ2-3; D is unresolved. This CDR3 has 11 amino acids. CDR1 and CDR2 (germline): MGHRA, YSYEKL. Between the trimmed V and J ends, which lost 0 bases and 8 bases, there was a span of 3 bases. CDR3 loop: CASSQEFTQYF. CDR3 nucleotide sequence: TGCGCCAGCAGCCAAGAGTTTACGCAGTATTTT.